One and the same sample provided the 5 T cell receptor beta chains below, sequenced in a study of blood T cell repertoires in COVID-19. TCRdb's table, derived via immunoSEQ multiplex PCR, lists solely in-frame clones and lacks some. The table includes 70,000 or so clones, 86% detected once. Sequencing was performed on peripheral blood. The receptors originated from a man aged 50 to 59 with acute or convalescent COVID-19.

The chain employs TRBV2 and TRBJ1-4, with D tentatively TRBD1 (5 bases). This CDR3 region has 15 residues. Between the trimmed V and J ends, which lost 11 bases and 3 bases, there was a span of 19 bases. Germline V lookup: CDR1 SNHLY, CDR2 FYNNEI. The CDR3 DNA reads as TGTGCCTTGAAACCAAACGGGGGATCTAATGAAAAACTGTTTTTT. Its translation is CALKPNGGSNEKLFF.

This chain connects TRBV29-1 to TRBJ1-2; a possible D gene is TRBD1 (6 bases). Trimming left V 5 bases short and J 9 bases short, with 13 bases between. Germline lookup yields CDR1 SQVTM and CDR2 ANQGSEA. The CDR3 loop spans 11 amino acids. Written as DNA, the CDR3 is TGCAGCGTTCCTCAGGGGAACAGCTACACCTTC. This translates into CSVPQGNSYTF. Together with reference TRBV29-1 and TRBJ1-2, the CDR3 gives the full variable domain: SAVISQKPSRDICQRGTSLTIQCQVDSQVTMMFWYRQQPGQSLTLIATANQGSEATYESGFVIDKFPISRPNLTFSTLTVSNMSPEDSSIYLCSVPQGNSYTFGSGTRLTVV.

This clone came up once. The chain is built from TRBV19 and TRBJ1-1, with a possible D match to TRBD1 (5 bases). This CDR3 region has 15 residues. Between the trimmed V and J ends, which lost 4 bases and 4 bases, there was a span of 16 bases. From germline, CDR1 is LNHDA and CDR2 SQIVND (reference sequence). The CDR3 region has the DNA TGTGCCAGTAGTAGCGGAGGGGAGGTGGGCACTGAAGCTTTCTTT. It specifies CASSSGGEVGTEAFF.

The chain combines TRBV19 with TRBJ1-4; D remains ambiguous. Germline CDR1 is LNHDA and CDR2 is SQIVND (reference sequence). The ends were cut back, 6 bases at V and 0 bases at J, with 8 bases in the middle. This CDR3 has 14 amino acids. CDR3 sequence: CASSPSATNEKLFF. CDR3 nucleotide sequence: TGTGCCAGTAGCCCCAGTGCAACTAATGAAAAACTGTTTTTT.

The chain carries TRBV3-1 (or the pseudogene TRBV3-2) and TRBJ2-2; 8 bases are a match to TRBD2. Germline assignment: CDR1 LGHDT and CDR2 YNNKEL (reference sequence). Trimming at V came to 5 bases and at J to 0 bases, leaving 8 bases not matched to a gene. CDR3 size: 17 residues. The DNA of the CDR3 is TGTGCCAGCAGCAATCTGTACGGGGGGGCGAACACCGGGGAGCTGTTTTTT. Translating it yields CASSNLYGGANTGELFF.